A selection of T cell receptor beta chains follows, all from one sample in a study of blood T cell repertoires in COVID-19. The repertoire was sequenced with immunoSEQ multiplex PCR; TCRdb's copy has only in-frame clones and lacks some. Here the sample spans more than 85,000 clones, around 90% being singletons. Sequencing used peripheral blood. The source is a man between 65 and 85 years old with acute or convalescent COVID-19. Each CDR3 is given with its conserved first and last residue. Fields, in order: J gene, V gene, D gene, clone size, CDR3 protein. A D gene is named only where the DNA matches it firmly. The size of a clone is reported for some rows only, either as once, few or many, or as a class for expanded clones.

>TRBJ2-3|TRBV28|TRBD1|.
CASSSRDSHTDTQYF
>TRBJ1-3|TRBV23-1|TRBD1|few
CASNRGGLSGNTIYF
>TRBJ1-1|TRBV7-9|.|.
CASRGGSGVANTEAFF
>TRBJ1-5|TRBV19|.|.
CASSDPQGTGFFSNQPQHF
>TRBJ1-5|TRBV11-2|.|.
CASSRGIMGNQPQHF
>TRBJ1-5|TRBV4-1|.|.
CASSQEGRDGQPQHF
>TRBJ1-2|TRBV7-6|TRBD1|.
CASSLGTSGTGVANYGYTF
>TRBJ2-3|TRBV11-1|.|.
CASSLRGGATDTQYF
>TRBJ2-6|TRBV19|.|.
CASSTGAGANVLTF
>TRBJ2-3|TRBV28|TRBD1|.
CASSLYRDRGPDTQYF
>TRBJ1-4|TRBV7-4|.|.
CASSLGWAQKKATNEKLFF
>TRBJ1-3|TRBV4-2|TRBD1|.
CASSQGLQGLASGNTIYF
>TRBJ2-3|TRBV3-1/TRBV3-2|TRBD2|few
CASSQSFAGGSDTQYF
>TRBJ1-3|TRBV2|TRBD1|.
CASRGTGGDTIYF
>TRBJ1-4|TRBV6-5|TRBD1|.
CATWTGAANEKLFF
>TRBJ1-2|TRBV6-1|.|.
CASSEDRGYTF
>TRBJ1-5|TRBV15|.|.
CATGDTNQPQHF
>TRBJ2-1|TRBV28|.|.
CASTFGGQSNEQFF
>TRBJ1-2|TRBV19|.|.
CASSPTGSNYGYTF
>TRBJ2-7|TRBV28|.|.
CASTQGRDYEQYF
>TRBJ1-6|TRBV28|TRBD1|.
CASSLATRTGNSPLHF
>TRBJ2-1|TRBV9|.|.
CASSVGYRLVGNEQFF
>TRBJ2-2|TRBV5-4|TRBD2|.
CASSLDPRGVNTGELFF
>TRBJ1-4|TRBV25-1|TRBD1|.
CASTDRGDKKLFF
>TRBJ1-2|TRBV9|TRBD1|.
CASSPTPQGNYGYTF
>TRBJ1-2|TRBV3-1/TRBV3-2|.|.
CASSRQERYGYTF
>TRBJ1-1|TRBV5-1|.|.
CASSLEGSKNTEAFF
>TRBJ2-1|TRBV5-1|TRBD2|once
CASSLASGSYNEQFF